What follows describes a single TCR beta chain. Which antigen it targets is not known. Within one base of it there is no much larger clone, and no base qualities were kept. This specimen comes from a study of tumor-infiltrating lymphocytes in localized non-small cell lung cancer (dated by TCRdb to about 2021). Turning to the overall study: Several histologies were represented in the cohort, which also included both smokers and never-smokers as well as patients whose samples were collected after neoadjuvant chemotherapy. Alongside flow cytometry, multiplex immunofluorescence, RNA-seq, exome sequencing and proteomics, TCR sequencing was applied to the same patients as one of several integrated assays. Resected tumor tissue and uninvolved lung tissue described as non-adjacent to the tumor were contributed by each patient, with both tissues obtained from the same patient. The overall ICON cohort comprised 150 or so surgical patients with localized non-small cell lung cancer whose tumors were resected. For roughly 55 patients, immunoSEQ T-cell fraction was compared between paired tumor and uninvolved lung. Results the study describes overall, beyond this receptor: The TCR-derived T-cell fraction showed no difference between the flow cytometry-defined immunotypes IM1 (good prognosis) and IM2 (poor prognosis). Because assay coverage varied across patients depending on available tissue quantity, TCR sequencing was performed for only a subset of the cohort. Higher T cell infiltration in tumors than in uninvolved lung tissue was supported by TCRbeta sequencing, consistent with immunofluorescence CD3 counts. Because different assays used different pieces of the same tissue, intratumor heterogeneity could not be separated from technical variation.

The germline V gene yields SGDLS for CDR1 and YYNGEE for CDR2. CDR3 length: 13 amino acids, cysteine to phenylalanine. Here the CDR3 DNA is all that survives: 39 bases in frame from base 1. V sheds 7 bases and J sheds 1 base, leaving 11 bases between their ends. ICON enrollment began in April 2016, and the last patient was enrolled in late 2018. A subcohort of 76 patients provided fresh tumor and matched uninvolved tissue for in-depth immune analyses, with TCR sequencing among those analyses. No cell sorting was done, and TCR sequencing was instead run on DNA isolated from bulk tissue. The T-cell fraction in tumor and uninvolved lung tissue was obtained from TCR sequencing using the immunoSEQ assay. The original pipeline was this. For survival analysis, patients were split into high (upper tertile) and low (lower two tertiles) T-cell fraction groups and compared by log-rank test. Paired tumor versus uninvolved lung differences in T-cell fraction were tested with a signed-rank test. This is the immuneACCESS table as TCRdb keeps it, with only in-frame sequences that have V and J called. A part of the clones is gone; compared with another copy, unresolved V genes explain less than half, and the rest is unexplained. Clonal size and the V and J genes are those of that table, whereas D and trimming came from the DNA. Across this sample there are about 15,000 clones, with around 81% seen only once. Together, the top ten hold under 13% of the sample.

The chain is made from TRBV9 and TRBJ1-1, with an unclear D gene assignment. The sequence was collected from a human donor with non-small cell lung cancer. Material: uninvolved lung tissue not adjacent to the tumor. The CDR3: CASGDPSNTEAFF. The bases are TGTGCCAGCGGGGATCCCTCGAACACTGAAGCTTTCTTT. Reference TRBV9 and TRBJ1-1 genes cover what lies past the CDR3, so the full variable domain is DSGVTQTPKHLITATGQRVTLRCSPRSGDLSVYWYQQSLDQGLQFLIQYYNGEERAKGNILERFSAQQFPDLHSELNLSSLELGDSALYFCASGDPSNTEAFFGQGTRLTVV.